This TCR beta chain was identified during a study of control samples from healthy donors and cancer patients. The length of the CDR3 is 13 residues. In germline, CDR1 is SGHRS, CDR2 YFSETQ. The V end lost 0 bases, the J end lost 3 bases, and 7 bases lay between the germline ends. Method: immunoSEQ multiplex PCR; TCRdb's copy keeps in-frame clones and lacks some. The table lists fewer than 500,000 clones, around 90% of them singletons. Sequencing input: PBMCs. This TCR was recovered from a man in his forties with head and neck cancer. The genes are TRBV5-1 and TRBJ2-7; no reliable D call. CDR3 sequence reads: CASSLGWDYEQYF. In DNA form, the CDR3 reads TGCGCCAGCAGCTTGGGCTGGGACTACGAGCAGTACTTC.